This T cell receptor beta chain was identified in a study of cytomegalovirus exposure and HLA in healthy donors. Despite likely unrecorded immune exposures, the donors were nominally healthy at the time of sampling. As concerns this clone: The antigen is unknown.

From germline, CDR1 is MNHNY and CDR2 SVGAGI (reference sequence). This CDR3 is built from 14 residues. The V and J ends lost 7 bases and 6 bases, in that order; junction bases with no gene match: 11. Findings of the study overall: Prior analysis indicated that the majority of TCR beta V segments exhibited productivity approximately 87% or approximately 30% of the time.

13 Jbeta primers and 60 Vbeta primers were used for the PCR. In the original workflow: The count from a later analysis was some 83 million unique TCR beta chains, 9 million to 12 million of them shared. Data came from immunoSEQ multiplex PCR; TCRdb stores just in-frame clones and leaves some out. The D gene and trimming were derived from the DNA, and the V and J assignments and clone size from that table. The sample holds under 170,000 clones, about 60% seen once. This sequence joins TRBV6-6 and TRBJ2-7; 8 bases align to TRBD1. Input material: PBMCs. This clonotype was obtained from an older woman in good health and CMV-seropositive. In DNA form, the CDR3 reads TGTGCCAGCACCCAGGGACAGGCACGGGGCGAGCAGTACTTC. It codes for CASTQGQARGEQYF.